Each of the 2 T cell receptor beta chains below was sequenced from the same sample in a study of T cells in Graves' hyperthyroidism and ophthalmopathy. Amplification yielded TCR beta CDR3 regions, with RNA transcripts as the source. In the first-round RT-PCR of the TCR CDR3, the HTBI primer set was used. MiXCR was run by TCRdb on the multiplex PCR reads, yielding one entry per CDR3 protein. The sample yields about 590,000 distinct CDR3 sequences, 13% to 15% seen once. Sequenced: blood. These receptors originate from a woman aged 18-35 years with Graves' ophthalmopathy.

This clonotype has a count of ten or more. The chain combines TRBV30 with TRBJ2-5; 11 bases fit TRBD2. CDR1 and CDR2 (germline): GTSNPN, SVGIG (reference sequence). The V and J ends lost 2 bases and 4 bases, in that order; junction bases with no gene match: 6. CDR3 length equals 15 residues. The CDR3 reads CAWSRPGLAGETQYF. In nucleotides, the CDR3 is TGTGCCTGGAGTAGGCCTGGACTAGCGGGAGAGACCCAGTACTTC. The variable domain in full, with the rest retrieved from reference TRBV30 and TRBJ2-5, is SQTIHQWPATLVQPVGSPLSLECTVEGTSNPNLYWYRQAAGRGLQLLFYSVGIGQISSEVPQNLSASRPQDRQFILSSKKLLLSDSGFYLCAWSRPGLAGETQYFGPGTRLLVL.

This clonotype has a handful of counts. The chain couples TRBV29-1 to TRBJ1-5; D gene uncertain. The V and J ends lost 3 bases and 0 bases respectively, with 6 bases between them. Germline-derived CDR1 and CDR2 are SQVTM and ANQGSEA. This CDR3 is 13 amino acids long. The CDR3 region has the DNA TGCAGCGTTGAGGAGGGTAGCAATCAGCCCCAGCATTTT. Its protein product is CSVEEGSNQPQHF. The whole variable domain, remainder taken from reference TRBV29-1 and TRBJ1-5, is SAVISQKPSRDICQRGTSLTIQCQVDSQVTMMFWYRQQPGQSLTLIATANQGSEATYESGFVIDKFPISRPNLTFSTLTVSNMSPEDSSIYLCSVEEGSNQPQHFGDGTRLSIL.